This is a list of T cell receptor beta chains from one sample in a study of beta chain features in type 1 diabetes. Generated by immunoSEQ multiplex PCR, the TCRdb table keeps only in-frame clones and is missing some. There are fewer than 350,000 clones in the sample; around 7.8% occur only once, and approximately 0.99% lies in the top ten. The sequenced material came from central memory CD4+ T cells from blood. The receptor source for this set is a woman younger than 35 in good health. CDR3s leave out the opening cysteine and the closing phenylalanine or tryptophan. The order of the fields is V gene, D gene, clone size, J gene, CDR3 protein. D genes are given only for firm matches. Clone size is stated in some rows and not others, as once, few, many or a class when expanded.

TRBV30	-	few	TRBJ1-5	AWSVRWDSNQPQH
TRBV5-1	TRBD1	few	TRBJ1-2	ASSLQGAPDGYT
TRBV5-6	-	-	TRBJ2-3	ASSLQIDTQY
TRBV7-8	-	few	TRBJ2-1	ASSLALSGSSYNEQF
TRBV23-1	-	few	TRBJ2-5	ASSQSEDLKTQY
TRBV4-3	TRBD2	few	TRBJ2-7	ASSHLGGERSYEQY
TRBV4-3	-	few	TRBJ2-1	ASTRLGGSDEQF
TRBV11-3	TRBD1	-	TRBJ2-3	ASSSGTGGTDTQY
TRBV7-2	-	few	TRBJ1-6	ASSLTRVSPLH
TRBV25-1	TRBD1	-	TRBJ1-2	ASSQQGARANYGYT
TRBV19	-	-	TRBJ2-4	ASSIRQGKNIQY
TRBV29-1	TRBD1	-	TRBJ2-3	SGRRQGDTQY
TRBV5-6	-	few	TRBJ2-6	ASSFYGSGANVLT
TRBV25-1	-	many	TRBJ1-6	ASSGDDSPLH
TRBV2	-	many	TRBJ1-1	ASSEGAGTEAF
TRBV7-9	TRBD1	many	TRBJ2-1	ASSKGQGGYNEQF
TRBV7-2	-	few	TRBJ1-2	ASSPGRSGNYGYT
TRBV10-3	TRBD1	many	TRBJ2-5	AISQTGKETQY
TRBV12-5	-	few	TRBJ1-1	ASGLEGTEAF
TRBV18	-	few	TRBJ1-3	ASSPVGISGNTIY
TRBV19	-	-	TRBJ1-5	ASSMGQVGNQPQH
TRBV20-1	-	-	TRBJ2-7	SARVSREQY
TRBV5-6	-	few	TRBJ1-1	ASSLYSVMNTEAF
TRBV7-3	-	few	TRBJ2-1	ASSLYANNEQF
TRBV28	-	few	TRBJ1-2	ASSPTPGKIYGYT
TRBV9	-	-	TRBJ2-3	ASSPGDPTDTQY
TRBV5-4	-	-	TRBJ1-2	AGKTGSYGYT
TRBV25-1	TRBD2	-	TRBJ2-1	ARPRNGTSGYNEQF
TRBV5-1	-	many	TRBJ1-2	ASAAWEEGYT
TRBV11-2	-	few	TRBJ2-5	ASSLNQPETQY
TRBV29-1	-	few	TRBJ2-1	SVEDQFLASLENEQF
TRBV7-2	TRBD2	few	TRBJ2-5	ASSPGAGGGETQY
TRBV27	TRBD2	-	TRBJ2-1	ASSFSIRLARANEQF
TRBV5-5	-	-	TRBJ2-5	ASSGGAPRMETQY
TRBV4-3	TRBD1	few	TRBJ2-1	ASSHQQGTEQF
TRBV2	TRBD1	few	TRBJ1-2	ASRDRDVGYT
TRBV27	-	-	TRBJ1-1	ASSSSVNTEAF
TRBV28	-	many	TRBJ2-1	ASSLRTEQF
TRBV7-2	TRBD2	-	TRBJ2-5	ASSLSGGVSETQY
TRBV2	TRBD1	few	TRBJ1-1	ASSQGDRAKAEAF
TRBV6-5	TRBD2	few	TRBJ2-2	ASSRTRRAGELF
TRBV10-3	-	few	TRBJ2-7	AISDPGSYEQY
TRBV4-1	-	-	TRBJ2-2	ASSQARAINTGELF
TRBV19	-	few	TRBJ2-2	ASSIDRASAGELF
TRBV10-3	TRBD2	few	TRBJ2-1	AISGAGTSGSNEQF
TRBV4-3	TRBD1	-	TRBJ1-1	ASSQDGQGDTEAF
TRBV18	-	many	TRBJ2-5	ASSPNRETQY
TRBV7-2	-	-	TRBJ1-1	ASSRRGGPTEAF
TRBV7-2	-	few	TRBJ1-3	ASSLARPNSGNTIY
TRBV7-3	-	-	TRBJ2-5	ASSFGFQETQY
TRBV18	TRBD2	-	TRBJ2-7	ASSTSAGGLNEQY
TRBV9	-	-	TRBJ2-3	ASSAAPPDTQY
TRBV9	-	many	TRBJ2-2	ASSAQTGTSTGELF